This TCR beta chain was identified during a study of T cell responses to AZD1222 COVID-19 vaccine. The study's findings and limits: Sampled repertoires all dated from after the peak T cell response.

Turning to this clone: Antigen specificity is unknown.

The germline gives CDR1 SQVTM, CDR2 ANQGSEA. V was shortened by 3 bases and J by 6 bases, with 8 bases between the two germline ends. The CDR3 is 11 amino acids. Sequencing used immunoSEQ multiplex PCR; TCRdb keeps in-frame clones, though not all of them. In the table there are about 45,000 clones, 70% to 90% of which are singletons. The sequence derives from an adult who received the AZD1222 COVID-19 vaccine. The starting material was peripheral blood, obtained 28 days after the second AZD1222 dose. The rearrangement links TRBV29-1 to TRBJ1-2; possibly TRBD1 for D (6 bases). CDR3 bases: TGCAGCGTTGAGTGGGGGCATGGCTACACCTTC. Its translation is CSVEWGHGYTF.